Listed below are T cell receptor beta chains from one sample, sequenced in a study of beta chain features in type 1 diabetes. Repertoires were generated with immunoSEQ multiplex PCR, while TCRdb's copy carries only in-frame clones and drops some. The sample includes 200,000 to 300,000 clones, 25% to 30% of them seen just once. Material for sequencing was central memory CD4+ T cells from blood. Source of these receptors: a man aged 25-45 years in good health. CDR3s leave out the opening cysteine and the closing phenylalanine or tryptophan.

TRBV4-3,ASSQEGGTHEQY
TRBV11-2,ASSPAGAGHIQY
TRBV5-6,ASSLFGREETQY
TRBV28,ASKLPGAETQY
TRBV9,ASSTSAGSYEQY
TRBV15,ATSRGGNYGYT
TRBV20-1,SAVRGEKLF
TRBV29-1,SVEWRAGTDTQY
TRBV30,AWTATDTQY
TRBV9,ASSPGITSNQPQH
TRBV5-6,ASSPAGAGGTSEQY
TRBV6-6,ASSPDWYEQY
TRBV2,ASSKDRDQTQY
TRBV28,ASSLGQGRTEAF
TRBV7-9,ASSYRAGEQETQY
TRBV28,ASNSGTRDEQY
TRBV11-2,ASSPGNVEQF
TRBV7-7,ASSFGQGHTGELF
TRBV29-1,SGGAISNEQF
TRBV7-9,ASSPGQGWDYEQY
TRBV28,ASSSVDGTGGAF
TRBV19,ASRQDRSSYNEQF
TRBV5-4,ASSLAGTGNTGELF
TRBV7-9,ASSPRVAYEQY
TRBV30,AWSAPNTEAF
TRBV11-2,ASSLEGAGGLRDTQY
TRBV29-1,SVPGQRNTGELF
TRBV4-3,ASSQDGMSTDTQY
TRBV28,ASSPTRQGISYEQY
TRBV14,ASSTTTGGETQY
TRBV7-9,ASSLDGTDTQY
TRBV10-1,ASSEFGSPYEQY
TRBV6-1,ASSEARLGPGEF